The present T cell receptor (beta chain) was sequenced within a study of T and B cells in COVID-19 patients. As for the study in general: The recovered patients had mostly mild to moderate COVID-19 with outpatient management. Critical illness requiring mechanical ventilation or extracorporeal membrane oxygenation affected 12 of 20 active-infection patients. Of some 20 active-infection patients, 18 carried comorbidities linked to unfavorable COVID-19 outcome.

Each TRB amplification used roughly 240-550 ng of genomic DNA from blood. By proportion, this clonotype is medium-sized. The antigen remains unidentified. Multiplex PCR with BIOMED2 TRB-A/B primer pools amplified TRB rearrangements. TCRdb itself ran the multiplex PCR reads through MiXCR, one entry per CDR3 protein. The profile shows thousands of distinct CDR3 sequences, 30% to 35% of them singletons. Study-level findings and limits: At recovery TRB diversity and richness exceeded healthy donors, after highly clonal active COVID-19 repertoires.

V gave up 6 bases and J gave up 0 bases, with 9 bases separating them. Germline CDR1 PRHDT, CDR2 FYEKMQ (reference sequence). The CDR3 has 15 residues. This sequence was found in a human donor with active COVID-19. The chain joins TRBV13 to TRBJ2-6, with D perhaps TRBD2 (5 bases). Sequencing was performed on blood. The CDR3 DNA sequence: TGTGCCAGCAGTCGGGGAACCTCTGGGGCCAACGTCCTGACTTTC. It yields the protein CASSRGTSGANVLTF.